This T cell receptor beta chain derives from a study of blood T cell repertoires in COVID-19. Assay used: immunoSEQ multiplex PCR; TCRdb lists only in-frame clones, some missing. There are about 99,000 clones in the sample; about 88% occur only once, and around 5.5% lies in the top ten. This receptor was obtained from a human donor in a cohort sampled during active COVID-19. Sequenced: peripheral blood.

The CDR3 protein is CSVGQVNTEAFF. The DNA for the CDR3 is TGCAGCGTTGGTCAGGTGAACACTGAAGCTTTCTTT. The chain employs TRBV29-1 and TRBJ1-1; D remains unclear. Deletions cut 4 bases from V and 0 bases from J, with 6 bases between. Germline V CDR1 and CDR2: SQVTM, ANQGSEA. The CDR3 totals 12 residues.